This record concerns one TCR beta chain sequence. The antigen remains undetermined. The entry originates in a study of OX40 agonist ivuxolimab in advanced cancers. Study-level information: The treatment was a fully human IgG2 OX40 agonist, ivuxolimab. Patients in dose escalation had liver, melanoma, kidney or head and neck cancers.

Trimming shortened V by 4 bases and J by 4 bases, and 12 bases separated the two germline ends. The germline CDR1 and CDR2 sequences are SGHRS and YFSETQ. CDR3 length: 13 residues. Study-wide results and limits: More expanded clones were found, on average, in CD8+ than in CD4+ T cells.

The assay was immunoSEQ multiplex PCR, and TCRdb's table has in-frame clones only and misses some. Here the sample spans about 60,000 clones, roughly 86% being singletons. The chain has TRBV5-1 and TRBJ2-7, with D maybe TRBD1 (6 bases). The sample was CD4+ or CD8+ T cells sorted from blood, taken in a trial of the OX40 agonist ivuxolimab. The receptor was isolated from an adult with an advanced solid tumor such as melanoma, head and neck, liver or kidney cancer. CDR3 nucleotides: TGCGCCAGCAGCGCAGGGGTTAGATACGAGCAGTACTTC. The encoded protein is CASSAGVRYEQYF. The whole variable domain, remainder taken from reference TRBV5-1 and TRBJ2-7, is KAGVTQTPRYLIKTRGQQVTLSCSPISGHRSVSWYQQTPGQGLQFLFEYFSETQRNKGNFPGRFSGRQFSNSRSEMNVSTLELGDSALYLCASSAGVRYEQYFGPGTRLTVT.